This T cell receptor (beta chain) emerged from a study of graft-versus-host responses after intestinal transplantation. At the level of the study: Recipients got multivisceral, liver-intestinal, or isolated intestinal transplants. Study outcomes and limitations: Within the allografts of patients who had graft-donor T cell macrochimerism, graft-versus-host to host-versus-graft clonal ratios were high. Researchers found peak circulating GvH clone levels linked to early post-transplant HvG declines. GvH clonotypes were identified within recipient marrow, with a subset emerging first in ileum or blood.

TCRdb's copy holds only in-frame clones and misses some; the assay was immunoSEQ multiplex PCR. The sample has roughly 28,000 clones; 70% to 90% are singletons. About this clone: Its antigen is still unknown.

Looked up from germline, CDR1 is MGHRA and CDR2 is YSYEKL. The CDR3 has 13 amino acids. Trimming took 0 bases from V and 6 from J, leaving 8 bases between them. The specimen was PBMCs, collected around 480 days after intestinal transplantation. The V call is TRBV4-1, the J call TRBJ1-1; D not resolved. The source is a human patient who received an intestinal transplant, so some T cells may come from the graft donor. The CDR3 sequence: CASSQDPLSEAFF. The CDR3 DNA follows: TGCGCCAGCAGCCAAGATCCCCTTTCTGAAGCTTTCTTT.